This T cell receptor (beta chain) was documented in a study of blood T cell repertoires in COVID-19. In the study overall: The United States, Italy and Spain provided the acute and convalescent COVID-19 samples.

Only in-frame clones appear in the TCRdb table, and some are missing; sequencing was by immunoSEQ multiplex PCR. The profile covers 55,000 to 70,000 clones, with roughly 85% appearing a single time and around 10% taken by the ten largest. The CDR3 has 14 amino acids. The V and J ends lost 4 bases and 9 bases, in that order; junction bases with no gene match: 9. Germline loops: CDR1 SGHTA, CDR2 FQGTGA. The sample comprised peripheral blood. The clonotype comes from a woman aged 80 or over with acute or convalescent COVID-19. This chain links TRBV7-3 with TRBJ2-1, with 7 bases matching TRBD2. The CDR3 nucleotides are TGTGCCAGCAGCTCCCGGGGGAGGGAAGGTGAGCAGTTCTTC. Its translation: CASSSRGREGEQFF.